This passage covers 12 T cell receptor delta chains from one sample sequenced in a study of γδ T cells in repeated Plasmodium falciparum infection. Vgamma9/Vdelta2+ and Vdelta2-negative gammadelta T cells were flow-sorted from PBMC for bulk sequencing. TCRdb applied CATT to the multiplex PCR reads for clone calling. The top ten clones hold roughly 8.6% of a sample with some 50,000 delta-chain clones, around 1.6% of them seen once. Sequenced: gamma-delta T cells from blood. The receptors were sampled from a pool of human donors (malaria-infected and uninfected, not separated).

This clone was seen at least ten times. The chain carries TRDV2 and TRDJ1; 10 positions match TRDD3. The length of the CDR3 is 17 residues. After removal of 0 bases from V and 3 bases from J, the junction contained 9 bases not matched to a gene. Germline assignment: CDR1 GEAIGNYY and CDR2 EKD. The CDR3 sequence is CACDTLLGDSFADKLIF. DNA for the CDR3: TGTGCCTGTGACACCCTACTGGGGGATTCCTTCGCCGATAAACTCATCTTT.

Concerning this clone: The likely explanation is a read error, given a far larger clone one base away. Other nucleotide sequences from this sample produce the same CDR3. The rearrangement links TRDV1 to TRDJ1, with D unclear. Assignment of the J gene here rests on matching the DNA to germline, because TCRdb gives none. This CDR3 has 17 amino acids. Germline assignment: CDR1 TSWWSYY and CDR2 QGS. Trimming removed 2 bases from V and 2 bases from J, with 18 bases in between. CDR3 DNA sequence: TGTGCTCTTGGGGAAGCTCATCCCCCTCTCAATACCGATAAACTCATCTTT. This gives the protein CALGEAHPPLNTDKLIF.

A note on this clone: Since a far larger clone is one base different, this is likely a read error. The same CDR3 also results from other DNA sequences found in this sample. The chain has TRDV1 and TRDJ1; possible D gene TRDD3, 5 bases. The J gene, absent from TCRdb, was called here by matching the DNA to germline. This CDR3 region has 20 residues. Germline-derived CDR1 and CDR2 are TSWWSYY and QGS. The CDR3 here is CALGERGDSPRRRFTDKLIF. Here the CDR3 DNA reads TGTGCTCTCGGGGAACGGGGCGATAGCCCTCGCCGACGTTTCACCGATAAACTCATCTTT.

In this sample, this clone turned up many times. A read error is likely here: a far larger clone is one base away. This same CDR3 is encoded by further DNA sequences in the sample. The rearrangement links TRDV1 to TRDJ1, with 13 bases aligning to TRDD3. The J gene, missing from TCRdb, was assigned here through DNA to germline matching. Per the germline V gene, CDR1 is TSWWSYY and CDR2 is QGS. V lost 4 bases to trimming and J lost 2 bases; unmatched junction nucleotides: 25. This CDR3 has 23 residues. The CDR3 protein is CALGARFPKLYWGIRTETDKLIF. The CDR3 region has the DNA TGTGCTCTTGGGGCTCGATTCCCAAAATTATACTGGGGGATACGCACCGAGACCGATAAACTCATCTTT.

To note about this clone: This is likely an artifact of a read error, given a far larger clone one base away. Additional DNA sequences in this sample encode the identical CDR3. The chain's CDR3 is CALGELPVYGFRNTDKLIF. CDR3 bases: TGTGCTCTTGGGGAACTGCCGGTCTACGGTTTCCGGAACACTGATAAACTCATCTTT. This chain connects TRDV1 to TRDJ1; D unresolved. The CDR3 runs 19 residues. CDR1 TSWWSYY and CDR2 QGS come from the germline V gene.

A few counts support this clone. TCRdb records a much larger clone's protein for this DNA, with a difference at residue 11 that likely arises from a read error; the protein given is the translation of the DNA. CDR3 sequence reads: CALVPVGRTDRLIF. Written as DNA, the CDR3 is TGTGCTCTGGTCCCTGTGGGGAGGACCGATAGACTCATCTTT. V gene TRDV1 combines with J gene TRDJ1, with D possibly matching TRDD3 (5 bases). The J gene was not available in TCRdb and was assigned here by matching the DNA to germline segments. The CDR3 contains 14 residues. Germline V gene sequence: CDR1 TSWWSYY, CDR2 QGS.

On this clone itself: The junction departs from the called germline gene at one end, perhaps through a read error. V gene TRDV1 combines with J gene TRDJ2, with TRDD3 as a possible D gene (5 bases). TCRdb supplies no J gene; here it was assigned by aligning the nucleotide sequence to germline. This CDR3 region has 15 residues. Germline CDR1 reads TSWWSYY; CDR2 reads QGS. CDR3 region: CAWGPFRALTAQLFF. Here the CDR3 DNA reads TGCGCTTGGGGCCCTTTTCGGGCTTTGACAGCACAACTCTTCTTT.

Worth noting for this clone: A junction boundary mismatches the germline segment, possibly from a read error. This chain connects TRDV1 to TRDJ1, with 12 bases matching TRDD3. The J gene was not available in TCRdb and was assigned here by matching the DNA to germline segments. CDR1 and CDR2 (germline): TSWWSYY, QGS. CDR3 length: 23 amino acids. CDR3 residues: CSGATQFLPVLYTGGYLADKLIF. CDR3 DNA sequence: TGCTCTGGGGCTACCCAATTCCTACCGGTCCTTTATACTGGGGGATACCTCGCCGATAAACTCATCTTT.

For this clone: TCRdb assigns this DNA the protein of a much larger clone, which departs from its translation at residue 17; this likely reflects a read error, and the protein shown comes from translating the DNA. The chain recombines TRDV1 with TRDJ1, with TRDD3 matching 12 bases. The J gene is not listed in TCRdb, so it was assigned here from a DNA match to germline. The germline gives CDR1 TSWWSYY, CDR2 QGS. The CDR3 length is 21 residues. CDR3 amino acids: CALGVPNWGIPSVGYTGKLIF. The DNA for the CDR3 is TGTGCTCTTGGGGTCCCTAACTGGGGGATACCCTCCGTCGGGTACACCGGTAAACTCATCTTT.

The chain has TRDV3 and TRDJ1; D may match TRDD2 or TRDD3 (5 bases each). The J gene comes from matching the DNA to germline here; TCRdb lacks it. V was pared by 1 base and J by 2 bases, with 29 bases between. The CDR3 runs 19 residues. Germline CDR1 and CDR2: TVYSNPD and GDNSRS (reference sequence). The CDR3 loop is CAFNLSSPEVKRGTDKLIF. DNA of the CDR3: TGTGCCTTTAATTTATCTTCCCCGGAGGTTAAGCGGGGGACCGATAAACTCATCTTT.

This clone was picked up a small number of times. TCRdb's listed protein matches a much larger clone and diverges from this DNA's translation at residue 6, likely through a read error; the protein shown comes from the DNA. The chain recombines TRDV1 with TRDJ1, with 8 positions matching TRDD3. TCRdb lists no J gene, so it was determined here by aligning the DNA to germline. Germline-derived CDR1 and CDR2 are TSWWSYY and QGS. The length of the CDR3 is 15 residues. V was clipped by 5 bases and J by 4 bases; unmatched bases: 9. CDR3 amino acids: CALGPCWGTGDKLIF. CDR3 DNA sequence: TGTGCTCTTGGGCCGTGCTGGGGGACCGGCGATAAACTCATCTTT.

The table lists this clone with a few counts. This DNA's translation and the protein TCRdb lists, from a much larger clone, do not match at residue 12, likely due to a read error; the protein shown is translated from the DNA. The V gene was identified as TRDV2, while no J gene was called. In germline, CDR1 is GEAIGNYY, CDR2 EKD. This CDR3 comprises 13 residues. Here the CDR3 reads CACDPLGHDKLTF. The DNA of the CDR3 is TGTGCCTGTGACCCCCTAGGGCACGATAAACTCACCTTT.